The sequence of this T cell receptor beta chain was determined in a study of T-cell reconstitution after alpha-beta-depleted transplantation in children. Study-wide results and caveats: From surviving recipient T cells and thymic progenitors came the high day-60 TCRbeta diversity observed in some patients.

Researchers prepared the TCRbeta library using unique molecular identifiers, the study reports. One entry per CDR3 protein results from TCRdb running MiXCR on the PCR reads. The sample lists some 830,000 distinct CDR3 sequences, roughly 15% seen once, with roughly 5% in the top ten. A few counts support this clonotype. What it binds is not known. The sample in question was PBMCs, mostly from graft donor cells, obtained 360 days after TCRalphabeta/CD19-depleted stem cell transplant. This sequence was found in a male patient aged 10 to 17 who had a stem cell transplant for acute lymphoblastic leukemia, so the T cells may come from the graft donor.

The CDR3 reads CASSHRLAGGFYNEQFF. The CDR3 DNA reads TGTGCCAGCAGCCATCGACTAGCGGGAGGGTTCTACAATGAGCAGTTCTTC. The genes are TRBV27 and TRBJ2-1; 14 bases line up with TRBD2. CDR3 size: 17 residues. Germline values: CDR1 MNHEY, CDR2 SMNVEV (reference sequence). V shed 6 bases and J 3 bases; nucleotides not matched to a gene: 7.